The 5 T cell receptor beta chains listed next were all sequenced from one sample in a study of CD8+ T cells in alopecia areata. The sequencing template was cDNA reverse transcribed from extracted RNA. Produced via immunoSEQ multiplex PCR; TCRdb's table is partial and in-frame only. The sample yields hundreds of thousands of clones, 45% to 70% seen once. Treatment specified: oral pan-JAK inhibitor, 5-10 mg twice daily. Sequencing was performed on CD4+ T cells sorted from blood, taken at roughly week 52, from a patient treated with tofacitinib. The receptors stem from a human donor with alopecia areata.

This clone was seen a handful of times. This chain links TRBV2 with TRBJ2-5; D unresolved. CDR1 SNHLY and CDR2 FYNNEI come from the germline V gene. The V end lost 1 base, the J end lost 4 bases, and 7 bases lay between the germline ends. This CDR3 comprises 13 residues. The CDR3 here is CASSEGVPETQYF. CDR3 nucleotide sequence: TGTGCCAGCAGTGAAGGGGTCCCAGAGACCCAGTACTTC.

CDR3: CASRGLALHSPLHF. In DNA, the CDR3 is TGTGCCAGCAGGGGGCTGGCCCTCCATTCACCCCTCCACTTT. This chain links TRBV6-5 with TRBJ1-6; the D gene is possibly TRBD1 (5 bases). V was cut by 6 bases and J by 8 bases, with 14 bases left in between. The CDR3 runs 14 residues. Per the germline V gene, CDR1 is MNHEY and CDR2 is SVGAGI.

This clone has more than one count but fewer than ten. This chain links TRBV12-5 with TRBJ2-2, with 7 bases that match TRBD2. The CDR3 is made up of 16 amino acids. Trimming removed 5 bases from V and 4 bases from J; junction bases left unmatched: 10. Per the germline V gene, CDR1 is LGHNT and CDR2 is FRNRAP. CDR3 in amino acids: CASGPKGRGSTGELFF. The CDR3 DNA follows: TGTGCTAGTGGTCCTAAGGGGCGGGGGAGCACCGGGGAGCTGTTTTTT.

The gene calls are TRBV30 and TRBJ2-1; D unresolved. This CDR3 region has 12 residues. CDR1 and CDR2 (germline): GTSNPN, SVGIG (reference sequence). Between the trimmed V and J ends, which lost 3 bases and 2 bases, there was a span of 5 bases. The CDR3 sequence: CAWRPTYNEQFF. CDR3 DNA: TGTGCCTGGAGGCCGACCTACAATGAGCAGTTCTTC.

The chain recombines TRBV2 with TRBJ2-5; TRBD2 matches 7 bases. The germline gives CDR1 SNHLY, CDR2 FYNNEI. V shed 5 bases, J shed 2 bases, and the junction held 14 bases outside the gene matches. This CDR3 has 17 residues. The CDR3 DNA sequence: TGTGCCAGCAGTAACTTACCCCCCCCTAGCGGACAAGAGACCCAGTACTTC. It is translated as CASSNLPPPSGQETQYF.